This TCR beta chain was sequenced in a study of read filtering for tumor transcriptome and immune sequencing. The library was built from 400 to 500 ng RNA with molecular barcoded adaptors for alpha/delta and beta/gamma chains. TCRdb used MiXCR to reprocess the reads, holding one entry per CDR3 protein. Of around 50,000 distinct CDR3 sequences listed, 20% to 25% were seen once; the top ten hold approximately 18%. V lost 0 bases and J lost 4, with 2 bases in between. This CDR3 region has 12 residues. Per germline, CDR1 ENHRY and CDR2 SYGVKD. The source of this sequence is a donor over 35 with multiple myeloma. J is TRBJ2-3 and V is TRBV10-3; the D is unclear. Sequenced material: a population of CD138-negative cells sorted from bone marrow. CDR3: CAISESADTQYF. The CDR3 coding sequence is TGTGCCATCAGTGAGTCCGCAGATACGCAGTATTTT.